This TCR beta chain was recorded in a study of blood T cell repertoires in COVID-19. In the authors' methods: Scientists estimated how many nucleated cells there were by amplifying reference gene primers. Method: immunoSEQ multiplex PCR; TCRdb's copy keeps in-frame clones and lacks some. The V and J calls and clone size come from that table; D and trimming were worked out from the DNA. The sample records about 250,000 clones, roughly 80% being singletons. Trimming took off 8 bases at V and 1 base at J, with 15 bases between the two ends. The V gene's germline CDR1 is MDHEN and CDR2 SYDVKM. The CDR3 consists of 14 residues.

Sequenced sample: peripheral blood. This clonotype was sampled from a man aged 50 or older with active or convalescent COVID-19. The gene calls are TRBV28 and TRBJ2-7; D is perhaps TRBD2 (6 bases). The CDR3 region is CASVGGISSYEQYF. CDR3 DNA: TGTGCCAGCGTGGGGGGAATAAGTTCCTACGAGCAGTACTTC.